Included here is one T cell receptor (beta chain) sequence, with context. As yet, its antigen is unknown. Germline and junction disagree at one end, which may indicate a read error. The repertoire was sequenced with immunoSEQ multiplex PCR; TCRdb's copy has only in-frame clones and lacks some. This table holds tens of thousands of clones, 76% found once. This sample was included in a study of radiotherapy plus CTLA-4 blockade in lung cancer. This CDR3 contains 16 residues. Germline V CDR1 and CDR2: MGHRA, YSYEKL. General study points: After radiotherapy and ipilimumab, tumor-derived clones expanded in peripheral blood.

Sequencing used peripheral blood, obtained from a patient treated with radiotherapy plus ipilimumab. This receptor was taken from a human donor with non-small cell lung cancer whose response to radiotherapy plus ipilimumab could not be evaluated. Some clones in this sample may be carry-over from other donors' samples. The chain combines TRBV4-1 with TRBJ1-2, with D tentatively TRBD1 (5 bases). The DNA for the CDR3 is TGCACCAGCAGCCAAGAGGTACAGGCGACTAACTATGGCTACACCTTC. Translating gives CTSSQEVQATNYGYTF.